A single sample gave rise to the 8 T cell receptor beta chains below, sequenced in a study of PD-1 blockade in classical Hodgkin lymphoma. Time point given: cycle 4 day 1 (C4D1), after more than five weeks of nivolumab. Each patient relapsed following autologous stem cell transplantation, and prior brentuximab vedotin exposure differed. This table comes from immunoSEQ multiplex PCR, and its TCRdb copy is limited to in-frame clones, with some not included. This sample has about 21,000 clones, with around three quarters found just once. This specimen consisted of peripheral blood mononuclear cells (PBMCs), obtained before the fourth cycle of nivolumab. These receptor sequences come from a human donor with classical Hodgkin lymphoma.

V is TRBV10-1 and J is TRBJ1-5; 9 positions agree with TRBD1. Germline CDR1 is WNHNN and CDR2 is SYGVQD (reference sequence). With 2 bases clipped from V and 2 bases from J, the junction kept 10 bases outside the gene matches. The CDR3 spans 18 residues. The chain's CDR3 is CASSEGTGMSNCNQPQHF. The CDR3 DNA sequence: TGCGCCAGCAGTGAGGGGACAGGGATGAGTAACTGCAATCAGCCCCAGCATTTT.

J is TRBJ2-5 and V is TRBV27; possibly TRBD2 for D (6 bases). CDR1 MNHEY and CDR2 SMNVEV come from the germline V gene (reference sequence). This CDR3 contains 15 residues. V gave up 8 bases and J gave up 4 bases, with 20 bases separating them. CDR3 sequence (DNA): TGTGCCAGCCGATCTAAAGCGGGTTTTGTAGAGACCCAGTACTTC. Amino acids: CASRSKAGFVETQYF.

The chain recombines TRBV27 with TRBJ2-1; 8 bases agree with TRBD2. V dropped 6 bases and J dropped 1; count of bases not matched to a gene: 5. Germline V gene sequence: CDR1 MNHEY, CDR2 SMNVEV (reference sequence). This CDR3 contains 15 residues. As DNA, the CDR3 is TGTGCCAGCAGCCGAGCGGGAGATTCCTACAATGAGCAGTTCTTC. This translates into CASSRAGDSYNEQFF.

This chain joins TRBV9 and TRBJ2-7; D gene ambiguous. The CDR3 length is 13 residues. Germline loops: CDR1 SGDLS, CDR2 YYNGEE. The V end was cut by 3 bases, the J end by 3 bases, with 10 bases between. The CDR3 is CASSAGDVYEQYF. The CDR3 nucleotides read TGTGCCAGCAGCGCGGGCGACGTCTACGAGCAGTACTTC.

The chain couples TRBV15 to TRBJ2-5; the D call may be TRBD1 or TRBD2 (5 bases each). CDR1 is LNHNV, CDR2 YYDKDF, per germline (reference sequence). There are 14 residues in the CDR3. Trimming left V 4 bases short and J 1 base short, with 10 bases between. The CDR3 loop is CATSKGRPQETQYF. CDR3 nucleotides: TGTGCCACCAGCAAGGGACGCCCCCAAGAGACCCAGTACTTC.

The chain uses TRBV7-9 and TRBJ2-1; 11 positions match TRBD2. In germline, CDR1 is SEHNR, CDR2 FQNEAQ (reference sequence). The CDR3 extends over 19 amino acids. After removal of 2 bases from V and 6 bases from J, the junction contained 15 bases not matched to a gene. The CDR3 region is CASSLSGLAGIGLGNEQFF. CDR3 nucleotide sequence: TGTGCCAGCAGCTTATCTGGACTAGCGGGTATCGGACTTGGCAATGAGCAGTTCTTC.

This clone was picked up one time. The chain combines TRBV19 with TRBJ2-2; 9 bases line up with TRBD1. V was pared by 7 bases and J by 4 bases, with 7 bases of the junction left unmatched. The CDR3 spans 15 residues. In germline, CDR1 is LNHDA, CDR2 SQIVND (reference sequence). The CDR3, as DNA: TGTGCCAGTAAACGGGACAGGGTCGGCACCGGGGAGCTGTTTTTT. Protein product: CASKRDRVGTGELFF.

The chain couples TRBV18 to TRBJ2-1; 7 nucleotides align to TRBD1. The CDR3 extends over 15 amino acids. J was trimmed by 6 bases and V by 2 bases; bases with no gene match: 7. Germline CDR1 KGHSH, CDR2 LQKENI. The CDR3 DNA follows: TGTGCCAGCTCACCAAGTTGGGCAGGGGGCAATGAGCAGTTCTTC. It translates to CASSPSWAGGNEQFF.